In this sample, the clone carrying this T cell receptor beta chain turned up many times. This sample was included in a study of T cells in Graves' hyperthyroidism and ophthalmopathy. RNA transcripts yielded amplified TCR beta CDR3 regions. The TCR CDR3 first-round RT-PCR relied on the HTBI primer set. Using its own MiXCR run on the multiplex PCR reads, TCRdb lists one record per CDR3 protein. There are hundreds of thousands of distinct CDR3 sequences in the sample; about 16% occur only once, and more than 3% lies in the top ten. Those patients with uncontrolled infection, other autoimmune disease, pregnancy or lactation were excluded. Sequenced: blood. The TCR originated in a woman in her thirties or forties with Graves' ophthalmopathy.

CDR3 DNA sequence: TGTGCCAGTAGTGTGTTGGCAGGGAACACTGAAGCTTTCTTT. Protein sequence: CASSVLAGNTEAFF. The chain recombines TRBV19 with TRBJ1-1; D is unresolved. V shed 5 bases and J shed 1 base, with 11 bases lying between them. This CDR3 comprises 14 residues. Germline loops: CDR1 LNHDA, CDR2 SQIVND (reference sequence).